This T cell receptor beta chain was observed in a study of cytomegalovirus exposure and HLA in healthy donors. Generated by immunoSEQ multiplex PCR, the TCRdb table keeps only in-frame clones and is missing some. The sample yields 110,000 or so clones, about 91% seen once. The CDR3 consists of 13 residues. Germline V CDR1 and CDR2: GTSNPN, SVGIG (reference sequence). Trimming left V 3 bases short and J 5 bases short, with 13 bases between. A word on this clone: The antigen remains undetermined.

Overall study findings and caveats: Per published reports, the classifier diagnosed cytomegalovirus status with high specificity and sensitivity. Among the CMV-associated chains, three were confirmed in vitro as specific for CMV antigens.

The chain carries TRBV30 and TRBJ1-1; D is possibly TRBD1 (6 bases). The sequence was obtained from a man between 18 and 29 years old in good health and CMV-seronegative. Sequenced input: PBMCs. CDR3 in amino acids: CAWRIQGWTEAFF. In DNA form, the CDR3 reads TGTGCCTGGAGAATACAGGGTTGGACTGAAGCTTTCTTT.